Below, 27 T cell receptor beta chains from the same sample are listed, as sequenced in a study of blood T cell repertoires in COVID-19. The data were produced by immunoSEQ multiplex PCR, yet TCRdb's version contains in-frame clones alone and is incomplete. The sample lists some 400,000 clones; approximately 90% were seen once. Sequencing was done on a sample of PBMCs or T cells enriched from blood (not recorded which). These receptors were collected from a middle-aged woman who had been exposed to COVID-19.

V gene TRBV7-2 combines with J gene TRBJ1-2; TRBD1 matches 9 bases. Looked up from germline, CDR1 is SGHTA and CDR2 is FQGNSA. The ends lost 4 bases at V and 4 bases at J; junction bases unmatched: 4. There are 14 residues in the CDR3. CDR3 in amino acids: CASSSGDRVYGYTF. The DNA of the CDR3 is TGTGCCAGCAGCTCTGGGGACAGGGTCTATGGCTACACCTTC.

The V gene is TRBV10-1, the J gene TRBJ2-2; weak D call: TRBD2 (5 bases). V shed 2 bases and J shed 6 bases, with 16 bases lying between them. Germline CDR1 reads WNHNN; CDR2 reads SYGVQD (reference sequence). The CDR3 spans 16 residues. The CDR3 sequence is CASSEIRGGRAGELFF. CDR3 coding DNA: TGCGCCAGCAGTGAGATCCGGGGTGGGCGCGCCGGGGAGCTGTTTTTT.

The gene calls are TRBV18 and TRBJ1-3; D remains ambiguous. Per germline, CDR1 KGHSH and CDR2 LQKENI. This CDR3 spans 14 amino acids. Trimming left V 2 bases short and J 2 bases short, with 7 bases between. CDR3 residues: CASSPGAPGNTIYF. The CDR3 DNA reads TGTGCCAGCTCACCAGGAGCACCTGGAAACACCATATATTTT.

The chain carries TRBV19 and TRBJ2-1; possible D gene TRBD2, 6 bases. Germline-derived CDR1 and CDR2 are LNHDA and SQIVND (reference sequence). Between the trimmed V and J ends, which lost 6 bases and 4 bases, there was a span of 13 bases. CDR3 length equals 14 residues. The CDR3 sequence: CASSPRGTYNEQFF. As DNA, the CDR3 is TGTGCCAGTAGCCCCCGGGGGACTTACAATGAGCAGTTCTTC.

The CDR3 sequence is CASRKGQFSNQPQHF. The CDR3 coding sequence is TGTGCCAGCAGGAAGGGACAGTTTAGCAATCAGCCCCAGCATTTT. This chain connects TRBV27 to TRBJ1-5; the match to TRBD1 covers 7 bases. V lost 6 bases and J lost 0; bases outside the gene matches: 5. Germline values: CDR1 MNHEY, CDR2 SMNVEV (reference sequence). This CDR3 is 15 amino acids long.

The chain joins TRBV2 to TRBJ1-5; TRBD1 matches 7 bases. Germline V gene lookup returns CDR1 SNHLY and CDR2 FYNNEI. J was trimmed by 6 bases and V by 6 bases; bases with no gene match: 14. The CDR3 totals 16 residues. DNA for the CDR3: TGTGCCAGCAGCAAAACTCAGGGGGTAGTGGGTCAGCCCCAGCATTTT. It codes for CASSKTQGVVGQPQHF.

This chain uses TRBV18 with TRBJ2-2, with D unclear. The CDR3 extends over 15 amino acids. Germline CDR1 is KGHSH and CDR2 is LQKENI. The V gene lost 6 bases and the J gene lost 4 bases, with 15 bases spanning the gap. The CDR3 loop reads CASSLAPPGTGELFF. The CDR3 bases are TGTGCCAGCTCCCTGGCCCCGCCGGGCACCGGGGAGCTGTTTTTT.

The chain recombines TRBV27 with TRBJ1-6, with 8 bases identical to TRBD1. From germline, CDR1 is MNHEY and CDR2 SMNVEV (reference sequence). The V and J ends lost 2 bases and 8 bases, in that order; junction bases with no gene match: 2. The CDR3 has 14 residues. CDR3 DNA: TGTGCCAGCAGTTTACAGGGGGCCCATTCACCCCTCCACTTT. Translated: CASSLQGAHSPLHF.

V gene TRBV9 combines with J gene TRBJ1-1, with TRBD1 matching over 8 bases. Germline CDR1 and CDR2: SGDLS and YYNGEE. With 4 bases clipped from V and 3 bases from J, the junction kept 8 bases outside the gene matches. The CDR3 has 15 residues. CDR3: CASSSRGDRYTEAFF. As DNA, the CDR3 is TGTGCCAGCAGCTCCCGAGGGGACAGGTACACTGAAGCTTTCTTT.

The chain has TRBV29-1 and TRBJ1-5; TRBD1 might be the D (5 bases). Germline values: CDR1 SQVTM, CDR2 ANQGSEA. CDR3 size: 11 residues. Trimming took 0 bases from V and 12 from J, leaving 9 bases between them. In DNA form, the CDR3 reads TGCAGCGTTGAAGAACGCAGGGTCCAGCATTTT. This gives the protein CSVEERRVQHF.

This CDR3 reads CASSLRTERRILSGANVLTF. The CDR3, as DNA: TGTGCCAGCTCACTTCGGACAGAACGTCGGATTTTGTCTGGGGCCAACGTCCTGACTTTC. The chain joins TRBV18 to TRBJ2-6; D may be TRBD1 (6 bases). From germline, CDR1 is KGHSH and CDR2 LQKENI. The CDR3 is 20 residues long. V gave up 4 bases and J gave up 1 base, with 23 bases separating them.

The chain links TRBV10-3 to TRBJ2-1; 7 nucleotides align to TRBD2. J lost 9 bases, V lost 6 bases, and 11 bases had no gene match. Germline-derived CDR1 and CDR2 are ENHRY and SYGVKD. CDR3 size: 14 residues. The CDR3 region is CAIRGEASGPEQFF. CDR3 nucleotide sequence: TGTGCCATCAGGGGGGAGGCTAGCGGTCCTGAGCAGTTCTTC.

V is TRBV2 and J is TRBJ2-5; D is possibly TRBD2 (6 bases). The CDR3 spans 15 residues. CDR1 and CDR2 from the germline V gene are SNHLY and FYNNEI. The ends were cut back, 6 bases at V and 4 bases at J, with 18 bases in the middle. CDR3 protein: CASSPTSQRAETQYF. CDR3 nucleotides: TGTGCCAGCAGCCCCACCTCGCAGCGGGCAGAGACCCAGTACTTC.

The J gene is TRBJ1-6, the V gene TRBV9; possibly TRBD1 for D (5 bases). Trimming took off 0 bases at V and 7 bases at J, with 11 bases between the two ends. Germline CDR1 SGDLS, CDR2 YYNGEE. CDR3 length equals 15 residues. The CDR3 region is CASSVEGVQNSPLHF. CDR3 in DNA: TGTGCCAGCAGCGTAGAAGGGGTCCAGAATTCACCCCTCCACTTT.

The gene calls are TRBV5-1 and TRBJ2-3; TRBD2 matches 7 bases. After removal of 0 bases from V and 0 bases from J, the junction contained 4 bases not matched to a gene. Per the germline V gene, CDR1 is SGHRS and CDR2 is YFSETQ. The CDR3 consists of 16 residues. The CDR3 protein is CASSLGVAGSTDTQYF. Here the CDR3 DNA reads TGCGCCAGCAGCTTGGGGGTAGCGGGTAGCACAGATACGCAGTATTTT.

The chain couples TRBV6-1 to TRBJ2-3; 9 bases fit TRBD2. The CDR3 runs 16 residues. Germline V gene data show CDR1 as MNHNS and CDR2 as SASEGT. The V gene end was trimmed by 4 bases and the J gene end by 2 bases; junction bases not matched to a gene: 7. In DNA form, the CDR3 reads TGTGCCAGCAGTGCTTTGACTAGCGGTTTCACAGATACGCAGTATTTT. It yields the protein CASSALTSGFTDTQYF.

This clone was counted once. The J gene is TRBJ2-1, the V gene TRBV15; TRBD2 matches at 8 bases. The length of the CDR3 is 17 residues. Germline CDR1 and CDR2: LNHNV and YYDKDF (reference sequence). V lost 3 bases to trimming and J lost 0 bases; unmatched junction nucleotides: 7. The CDR3 here is CATSSDAGGYSYNEQFF. CDR3 in DNA: TGTGCCACCAGCAGCGATGCGGGGGGTTACTCCTACAATGAGCAGTTCTTC.

This clone was recorded only once. V usage is TRBV30 and J usage is TRBJ2-1; TRBD2 matches at 10 bases. The junction had 7 bases not matched to a gene; V was cut back by 3 bases and J by 8 bases. This CDR3 is built from 14 residues. Looked up from germline, CDR1 is GTSNPN and CDR2 is SVGIG (reference sequence). The CDR3 protein is CAWSPGTSVDEQFF. CDR3 DNA: TGTGCCTGGAGCCCCGGGACTAGCGTCGATGAGCAGTTCTTC.

V gene TRBV29-1 combines with J gene TRBJ1-2; D possibly corresponds to TRBD1 (5 bases). The CDR3 is made up of 13 amino acids. With 8 bases removed from V and 0 bases from J, the gap between germline ends came to 13 bases. Germline assignment: CDR1 SQVTM and CDR2 ANQGSEA. The CDR3 coding sequence is TGCAGCACTGGGCAGGGAACTAACTATGGCTACACCTTC. Its protein is CSTGQGTNYGYTF.

The rearrangement joins TRBV7-8 to TRBJ2-7; the match to TRBD1 covers 8 bases. With V trimmed by 0 bases and J by 3 bases, 4 bases remained unmatched. CDR1 and CDR2 from the germline V gene are SGHVS and FQNEAQ. The CDR3 loop spans 15 amino acids. CDR3 DNA: TGTGCCAGCAGCTTAGCGGCAGGGGGCTTCTACGAGCAGTACTTC. Its translation: CASSLAAGGFYEQYF.

The chain combines TRBV7-9 with TRBJ2-7; D is ambiguous. The CDR3 is made up of 12 amino acids. Trimming took 5 bases from V and 6 from J, leaving 11 bases between them. Germline CDR1 reads SEHNR; CDR2 reads FQNEAQ (reference sequence). The CDR3 sequence: CASSLLSGEQYF. CDR3 coding DNA: TGTGCCAGCAGCCTCCTGTCCGGCGAGCAGTACTTC.

The chain uses TRBV30 and TRBJ2-5; 9 nucleotides agree with TRBD2. The J segment lost 4 bases and the V segment lost 3 bases, leaving 6 bases of the junction unmatched. This CDR3 has 14 residues. Germline values: CDR1 GTSNPN, CDR2 SVGIG (reference sequence). The CDR3 loop reads CAWSAGGAGETQYF. The CDR3 nucleotides are TGTGCCTGGAGCGCGGGGGGGGCAGGAGAGACCCAGTACTTC.

In this sample, this clone turned up a few times. This rearrangement joins TRBV19 to TRBJ1-4; TRBD1 is a possible D gene (6 bases). This CDR3 spans 15 amino acids. Trimming removed 2 bases from V and 2 bases from J, with 9 bases in between. Germline-derived CDR1 and CDR2 are LNHDA and SQIVND (reference sequence). CDR3 coding DNA: TGTGCCAGTAGTATACAGGGGTTTACTAATGAAAAACTGTTTTTT. It specifies CASSIQGFTNEKLFF.

This sequence joins TRBV6-2 or TRBV6-3 and TRBJ1-1; D is ambiguous. Germline V lookup: CDR1 MNHEY, CDR2 SVGEGT. The CDR3 loop spans 12 amino acids. V was trimmed by 4 bases and J by 1 base, leaving 4 bases between them. The CDR3 nucleotides are TGTGCCAGCAGTTTCGGGAACACTGAAGCTTTCTTT. It yields the protein CASSFGNTEAFF.

The V and J genes are TRBV30 and TRBJ1-5; the match to TRBD1 covers 8 bases. Trimming took 2 bases from V and 2 from J; bases not matched to a gene: 5. CDR1 and CDR2 (germline): GTSNPN, SVGIG (reference sequence). This CDR3 has 15 residues. DNA of the CDR3: TGTGCCTGGAGTCCCGGACAGGGAGGCAATCAGCCCCAGCATTTT. It encodes CAWSPGQGGNQPQHF.

The V and J genes are TRBV27 and TRBJ1-2; perhaps TRBD1 as D (6 bases). Trimming removed 3 bases at V and 0 bases at J, with 11 bases between. CDR1 MNHEY and CDR2 SMNVEV come from the germline V gene (reference sequence). This CDR3 has 15 residues. CDR3 residues: CASSLGGGTNYGYTF. CDR3 DNA sequence: TGTGCCAGCAGTTTGGGAGGGGGGACTAACTATGGCTACACCTTC.

This chain joins TRBV7-6 and TRBJ1-5, with TRBD1 matching over 9 bases. The germline gives CDR1 SGHVS, CDR2 FNYEAQ. The CDR3 is 17 amino acids. Unmatched junction bases numbered 8, after V lost 1 base and J lost 4 bases. CDR3 sequence: CASSLGVGTGTNQPQHF. The CDR3 bases are TGTGCCAGCAGCTTAGGTGTGGGGACAGGGACAAATCAGCCCCAGCATTTT.